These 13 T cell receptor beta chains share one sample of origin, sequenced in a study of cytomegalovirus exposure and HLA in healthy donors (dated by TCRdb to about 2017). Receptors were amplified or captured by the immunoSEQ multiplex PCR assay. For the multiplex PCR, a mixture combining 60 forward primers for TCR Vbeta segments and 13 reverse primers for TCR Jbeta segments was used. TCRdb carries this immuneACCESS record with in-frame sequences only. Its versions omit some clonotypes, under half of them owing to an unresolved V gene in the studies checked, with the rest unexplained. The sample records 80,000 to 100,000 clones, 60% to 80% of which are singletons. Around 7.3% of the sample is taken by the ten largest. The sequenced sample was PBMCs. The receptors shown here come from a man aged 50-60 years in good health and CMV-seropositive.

The CDR3, as DNA: TGTGCCAGCAGTTACTTCAGCTCTGGGGCCAACGTCCTGACTTTC. Translated, it gives CASSYFSSGANVLTF. The V call is TRBV6-5, the J call TRBJ2-6, with D uncertain. This CDR3 spans 15 amino acids. Germline lookup yields CDR1 MNHEY and CDR2 SVGAGI. Trimming removed 1 base at V and 0 bases at J, with 4 bases between.

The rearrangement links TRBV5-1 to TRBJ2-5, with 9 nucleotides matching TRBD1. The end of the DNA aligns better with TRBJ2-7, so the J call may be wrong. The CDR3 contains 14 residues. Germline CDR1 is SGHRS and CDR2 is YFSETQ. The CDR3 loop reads CASRSGTGSYEQYF. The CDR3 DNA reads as TGCGCCAGCAGATCCGGGACAGGGTCCTACGAGCAGTACTTC.

CDR3 nucleotides: TGTGCCAGTAGCTGGACTAGCGGGGGGTACAATGAGCAGTTCTTC. As protein: CASSWTSGGYNEQFF. The V and J genes are TRBV19 and TRBJ2-1; 14 bases map to TRBD2. V lost 6 bases to trimming and J lost 4 bases; unmatched junction nucleotides: 2. In germline, CDR1 is LNHDA, CDR2 SQIVND (reference sequence). The CDR3 sequence is 15 residues long. Full variable domain (missing parts from reference TRBV19 and TRBJ2-1): DGGITQSPKYLFRKEGQNVTLSCEQNLNHDAMYWYRQDPGQGLRLIYYSQIVNDFQKGDIAEGYSVSREKKESFPLTVTSAQKNPTAFYLCASSWTSGGYNEQFFGPGTRLTVL.

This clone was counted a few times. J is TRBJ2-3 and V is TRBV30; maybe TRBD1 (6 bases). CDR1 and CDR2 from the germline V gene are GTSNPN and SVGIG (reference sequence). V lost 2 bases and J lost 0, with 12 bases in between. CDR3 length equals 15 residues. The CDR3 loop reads CAWSLKGGSTDTQYF. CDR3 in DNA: TGTGCCTGGAGTCTGAAAGGGGGAAGCACAGATACGCAGTATTTT.

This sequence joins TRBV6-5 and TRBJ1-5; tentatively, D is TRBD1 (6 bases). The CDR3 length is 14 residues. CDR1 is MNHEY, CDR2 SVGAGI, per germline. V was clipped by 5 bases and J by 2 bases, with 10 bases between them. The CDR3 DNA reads TGTGCCAGCAGTCGGACAGTCGGCAATCAGCCCCAGCATTTT. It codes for CASSRTVGNQPQHF.

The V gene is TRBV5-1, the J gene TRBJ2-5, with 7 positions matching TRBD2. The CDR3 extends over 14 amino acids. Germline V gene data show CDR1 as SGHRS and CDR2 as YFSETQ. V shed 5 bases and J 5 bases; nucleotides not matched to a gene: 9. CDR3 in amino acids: CASRRLGGTETQYF. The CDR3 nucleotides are TGCGCCAGCAGGCGGTTGGGGGGGACGGAGACCCAGTACTTC.

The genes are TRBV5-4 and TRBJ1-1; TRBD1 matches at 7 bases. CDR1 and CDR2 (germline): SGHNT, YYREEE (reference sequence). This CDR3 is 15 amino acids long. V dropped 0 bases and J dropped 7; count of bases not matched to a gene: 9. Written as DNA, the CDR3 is TGTGCCAGCAGCTTGGCCGGCAGGGGGGAAGGTGAAGCTTTCTTT. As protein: CASSLAGRGEGEAFF.

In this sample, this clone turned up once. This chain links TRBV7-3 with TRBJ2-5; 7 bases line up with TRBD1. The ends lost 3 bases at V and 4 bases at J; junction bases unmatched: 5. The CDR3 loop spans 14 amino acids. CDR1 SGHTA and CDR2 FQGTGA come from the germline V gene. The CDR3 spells CASSFDRVGETQYF. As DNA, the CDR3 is TGTGCCAGCAGCTTCGACAGGGTGGGAGAGACCCAGTACTTC.

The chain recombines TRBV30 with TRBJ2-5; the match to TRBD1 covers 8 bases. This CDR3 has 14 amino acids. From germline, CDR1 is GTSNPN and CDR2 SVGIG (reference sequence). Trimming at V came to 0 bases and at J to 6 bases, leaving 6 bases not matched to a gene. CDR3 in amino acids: CAWSVLQGGQTQYF. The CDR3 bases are TGTGCCTGGAGTGTACTACAGGGGGGCCAGACCCAGTACTTC.

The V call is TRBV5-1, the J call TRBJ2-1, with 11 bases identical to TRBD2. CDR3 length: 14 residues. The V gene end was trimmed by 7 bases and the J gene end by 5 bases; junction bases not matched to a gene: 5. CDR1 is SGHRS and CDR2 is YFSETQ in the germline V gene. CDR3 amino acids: CASVSGGAHNEQFF. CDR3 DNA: TGCGCCAGCGTTAGCGGGGGGGCCCACAATGAGCAGTTCTTC.

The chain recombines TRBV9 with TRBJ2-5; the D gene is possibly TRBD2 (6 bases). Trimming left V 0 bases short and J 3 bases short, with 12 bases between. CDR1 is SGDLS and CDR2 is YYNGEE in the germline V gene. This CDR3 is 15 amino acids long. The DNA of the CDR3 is TGTGCCAGCAGCGTAGGGACTACGCCCGAAGAGACCCAGTACTTC. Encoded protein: CASSVGTTPEETQYF.

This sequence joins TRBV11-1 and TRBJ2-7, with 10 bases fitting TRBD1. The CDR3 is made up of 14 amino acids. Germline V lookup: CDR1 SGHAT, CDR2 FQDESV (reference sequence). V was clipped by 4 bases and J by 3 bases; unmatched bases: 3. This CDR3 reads CASSWTGGSYEQYF. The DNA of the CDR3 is TGTGCCAGCAGCTGGACAGGGGGGAGCTACGAGCAGTACTTC.

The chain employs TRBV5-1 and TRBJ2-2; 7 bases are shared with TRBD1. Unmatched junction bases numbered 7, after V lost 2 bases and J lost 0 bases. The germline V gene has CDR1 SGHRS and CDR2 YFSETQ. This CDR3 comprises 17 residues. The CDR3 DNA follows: TGCGCCAGCAGCTTATCTATCGGGACAGCGAACACCGGGGAGCTGTTTTTT. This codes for CASSLSIGTANTGELFF.